A single sample gave rise to the 25 T cell receptor beta chains below, sequenced in a study of beta chain features in type 1 diabetes (dated 2018 in TCRdb). Paper-wide results and their limitations: A moderate but significant shortening of TCRB CDR3 length was observed in type 1 diabetes patients in all four CD4+ subsets.

The library was generated by the immunoSEQ multiplex PCR assay. The entire isolated RNA was reverse transcribed using the High Capacity cDNA Reverse Transcription Kit, and thus expressed TCRB transcripts were sequenced. Not all clones reach the TCRdb copy of this immuneACCESS table, which keeps in-frame sequences only. Checked studies attribute under half of the gap to unresolved V genes and leave the rest unexplained. Counted in this sample were around 250,000 clones; around 21% of them appeared once. The ten largest clones add up to about 0.027% of the sample. Their antigens remain unidentified. Sequencing input: naive CD4+ T cells from blood. This specimen's cell subset or site label, per the study, means: true naive CD4+ T cells. These receptors were collected from a woman aged 40 to 50 with type 1 diabetes.

This clone was observed a handful of times. The chain employs TRBV7-2 and TRBJ2-1; possibly TRBD2 for D (6 bases). V was trimmed by 5 bases and J by 2 bases, leaving 13 bases between them. Germline loops: CDR1 SGHTA, CDR2 FQGNSA. This CDR3 is built from 15 residues. The CDR3 region is CASSPKGLTYNEQFF. Here the CDR3 DNA reads TGTGCCAGCAGCCCAAAGGGACTCACCTACAATGAGCAGTTCTTC.

This clone has just a few counts. This rearrangement joins TRBV9 to TRBJ2-7; D gene uncertain. This CDR3 has 13 amino acids. Trimming shortened V by 0 bases and J by 6 bases, and 10 bases separated the two germline ends. CDR1 SGDLS and CDR2 YYNGEE come from the germline V gene. This CDR3 reads CASSVVSNGEQYF. In DNA, the CDR3 is TGTGCCAGCAGCGTAGTATCGAACGGCGAGCAGTACTTC. Full variable domain (missing parts from reference TRBV9 and TRBJ2-7): DSGVTQTPKHLITATGQRVTLRCSPRSGDLSVYWYQQSLDQGLQFLIQYYNGEERAKGNILERFSAQQFPDLHSELNLSSLELGDSALYFCASSVVSNGEQYFGPGTRLTVT.

The rearrangement uses TRBV4-3 and TRBJ1-4; 8 bases fit TRBD1. V dropped 0 bases and J dropped 8; count of bases not matched to a gene: 5. This CDR3 region has 15 residues. CDR1 is LGHNA, CDR2 YSLEER, per germline. The CDR3 region is CASSQDGQGLEKLFF. The CDR3 region has the DNA TGCGCCAGCAGCCAAGATGGACAGGGCCTAGAAAAACTGTTTTTT.

This clone has a handful of counts. The gene calls are TRBV7-2 and TRBJ2-1; D is perhaps TRBD2 (5 bases). Germline values: CDR1 SGHTA, CDR2 FQGNSA. V lost 5 bases to trimming and J lost 9 bases, with 14 bases between them. The CDR3 is 13 residues long. The CDR3 spells CASSLTIAGEQFF. As DNA, the CDR3 is TGTGCCAGCAGCCTTACAATTGCGGGTGAGCAGTTCTTC.

The genes are TRBV5-1 and TRBJ2-1; maybe TRBD1 (6 bases). CDR1 is SGHRS and CDR2 is YFSETQ in the germline V gene. V was shortened by 6 bases and J by 6 bases, with 10 bases between the two germline ends. This CDR3 is 12 amino acids long. The DNA for the CDR3 is TGCGCCAGCACCGGACAGTTCAATGAGCAGTTCTTC. Amino acid sequence: CASTGQFNEQFF. The full variable domain, its missing parts supplied by reference TRBV5-1 and TRBJ2-1, is KAGVTQTPRYLIKTRGQQVTLSCSPISGHRSVSWYQQTPGQGLQFLFEYFSETQRNKGNFPGRFSGRQFSNSRSEMNVSTLELGDSALYLCASTGQFNEQFFGPGTRLTVL.

This clone appeared a few times. The chain combines TRBV9 with TRBJ1-6; maybe TRBD1 (6 bases). From germline, CDR1 is SGDLS and CDR2 YYNGEE. The V end lost 4 bases, the J end lost 5 bases, and 10 bases lay between the germline ends. This CDR3 contains 14 residues. CDR3 DNA sequence: TGTGCCAGCAGCCCACGGACAGATAATTCACCCCTCCACTTT. This encodes CASSPRTDNSPLHF.

The CDR3: CASSQRQGANYGYTF. The DNA for the CDR3 is TGTGCCAGCAGTCAGCGACAGGGGGCCAACTATGGCTACACCTTC. The chain carries TRBV27 and TRBJ1-2; 10 nucleotides match TRBD1. The ends lost 5 bases at V and 2 bases at J; junction bases unmatched: 5. Per the germline V gene, CDR1 is MNHEY and CDR2 is SMNVEV (reference sequence). CDR3 size: 15 residues.

The J gene is TRBJ2-2, the V gene TRBV28, with 8 bases lining up with TRBD1. Germline V gene sequence: CDR1 MDHEN, CDR2 SYDVKM. Trimming took 6 bases from V and 6 from J; bases not matched to a gene: 3. This CDR3 is 13 amino acids long. The CDR3 DNA sequence: TGTGCCAGCAGCACACAGGGGGCCGGGGAGCTGTTTTTT. Translated, it gives CASSTQGAGELFF.

This clone has more than one count but fewer than ten. V usage is TRBV7-2 and J usage is TRBJ1-5; D is perhaps TRBD1 (5 bases). Looked up from germline, CDR1 is SGHTA and CDR2 is FQGNSA. Trimming removed 6 bases from V and 5 bases from J, with 11 bases in between. CDR3 length: 13 residues. CDR3 bases: TGTGCCAGCAGTACAGGTGACGATCAGCCCCAGCATTTT. This translates into CASSTGDDQPQHF.

The V call is TRBV5-4, the J call TRBJ2-5; the D is unclear. The germline V gene encodes CDR1 SGHNT and CDR2 YYREEE (reference sequence). This CDR3 has 12 residues. The V gene lost 4 bases and the J gene lost 5 bases, with 9 bases spanning the gap. The CDR3 protein is CASSDRWETQYF. The CDR3 DNA reads as TGTGCCAGCAGCGATCGGTGGGAGACCCAGTACTTC.

J is TRBJ1-1 and V is TRBV5-1; D is unclear. The germline V gene has CDR1 SGHRS and CDR2 YFSETQ. The CDR3 contains 14 residues. Trimming shortened V by 3 bases and J by 2 bases, and 11 bases separated the two germline ends. CDR3 amino acids: CASSWAGLNTEAFF. The DNA of the CDR3 is TGCGCCAGCAGCTGGGCAGGTCTCAACACTGAAGCTTTCTTT.

This clone was observed a few times. This sequence joins TRBV18 and TRBJ1-1; no firm D call. V was cut by 2 bases and J by 8 bases, with 9 bases left in between. CDR1 KGHSH and CDR2 LQKENI come from the germline V gene. The CDR3 has 12 amino acids. As DNA, the CDR3 is TGTGCCAGCTCACCAGACTTAATGGAAGCTTTCTTT. Translation: CASSPDLMEAFF.

The V gene is TRBV6-5, the J gene TRBJ2-3; no definite D call. Looked up from germline, CDR1 is MNHEY and CDR2 is SVGAGI. The CDR3 has 15 residues. Trimming took off 0 bases at V and 2 bases at J, with 9 bases between the two ends. The CDR3 here is CASSYSGSSTDTQYF. Written as DNA, the CDR3 is TGTGCCAGCAGTTACTCGGGCAGTTCCACAGATACGCAGTATTTT.

The chain couples TRBV28 to TRBJ2-1; no clear D. Germline V gene sequence: CDR1 MDHEN, CDR2 SYDVKM. The CDR3 is made up of 17 amino acids. V was shortened by 5 bases and J by 2 bases, with 19 bases between the two germline ends. Written as DNA, the CDR3 is TGTGCCAGCAGTGCCCGCGGTGGGTCCCGGGCCTACAATGAGCAGTTCTTC. This translates into CASSARGGSRAYNEQFF. The entire variable domain, with the rest obtained from reference TRBV28 and TRBJ2-1, is as follows: DVKVTQSSRYLVKRTGEKVFLECVQDMDHENMFWYRQDPGLGLRLIYFSYDVKMKEKGDIPEGYSVSREKKERFSLILESASTNQTSMYLCASSARGGSRAYNEQFFGPGTRLTVL.

CDR3 residues: CASSLGAPGQGSETQYF. CDR3 DNA sequence: TGTGCCAGCAGCTTGGGGGCCCCGGGACAGGGATCGGAGACCCAGTACTTC. The chain uses TRBV5-4 and TRBJ2-5, with TRBD1 identical over 9 bases. V lost 0 bases, J lost 5 bases, and 11 bases stayed unmatched. The CDR3 contains 17 residues. Germline CDR1 and CDR2: SGHNT and YYREEE (reference sequence).

In its sample, this clone was seen a few times. V and J are TRBV7-9 and TRBJ2-1; D is perhaps TRBD1 (5 bases). Trimming shortened V by 1 base and J by 10 bases, and 17 bases separated the two germline ends. Germline lookup yields CDR1 SEHNR and CDR2 FQNEAQ (reference sequence). This CDR3 comprises 15 residues. Here the CDR3 reads CASSLGFQGGLEQFF. The CDR3 DNA is TGTGCCAGCAGCTTAGGGTTCCAGGGCGGTCTGGAGCAGTTCTTC.

This clone was found a few times. The chain links TRBV5-4 to TRBJ2-7; perhaps TRBD2 as D (8 bases). CDR1 SGHNT and CDR2 YYREEE come from the germline V gene (reference sequence). Trimming cost V 0 bases and J 6 bases, with 19 bases left between them. CDR3 length: 16 amino acids. The CDR3 sequence is CASSLAGRGRGIEQYF. CDR3 nucleotides: TGTGCCAGCAGCTTGGCCGGGAGGGGGCGAGGAATCGAGCAGTACTTC.

The chain joins TRBV29-1 to TRBJ2-1, with 7 bases identical to TRBD1. The V and J ends lost 7 bases and 9 bases, in that order; junction bases with no gene match: 9. The CDR3 length is 12 residues. Germline V gene data show CDR1 as SQVTM and CDR2 as ANQGSEA. Written as DNA, the CDR3 is TGCAGCGCAGAACAGGGGAGCGGTGAGCAGTTCTTC. Protein: CSAEQGSGEQFF.

The sample holds a few counts of this clone. The chain carries TRBV4-3 and TRBJ2-3; 8 positions agree with TRBD1. The CDR3 covers 16 residues. In germline, CDR1 is LGHNA, CDR2 YSLEER. J was trimmed by 0 bases and V by 1 base; bases with no gene match: 3. The DNA for the CDR3 is TGCGCCAGCAGCCAAGGAACAGGGGGAAGCACAGATACGCAGTATTTT. It codes for CASSQGTGGSTDTQYF.

The chain links TRBV4-2 to TRBJ1-5; 8 bases are shared with TRBD1. The CDR3 has 17 residues. V lost 1 base to trimming and J lost 0 bases; unmatched junction nucleotides: 5. Germline CDR1 LGHNA, CDR2 YNFKEQ. This chain's CDR3 is CASSQGSGTGSNQPQHF. CDR3 DNA: TGTGCCAGCAGCCAAGGTAGTGGGACAGGTAGCAATCAGCCCCAGCATTTT.

This clone was seen only a few times. The rearrangement uses TRBV15 and TRBJ2-1; no clear D gene. The CDR3 contains 15 residues. CDR1 and CDR2 (germline): LNHNV, YYDKDF (reference sequence). V lost 1 base, J lost 0 bases, and 7 bases lay in between. The CDR3 nucleotides read TGTGCCACCAGCAGAGTCGAGAGCTCCTACAATGAGCAGTTCTTC. This sequence encodes CATSRVESSYNEQFF.

This clone was observed a handful of times. The genes are TRBV28 and TRBJ1-2; D is possibly TRBD1 (6 bases). Germline CDR1 is MDHEN and CDR2 is SYDVKM. V was clipped by 3 bases and J by 14 bases, with 19 bases between them. The CDR3 loop spans 13 amino acids. The CDR3 bases are TGTGCCAGCAGTTTCGGACAGCCAAAGTCGGGAACCTTC. Encoded protein: CASSFGQPKSGTF.

This clone was detected a few times. The chain carries TRBV19 and TRBJ2-1, with 8 bases matching TRBD2. With V trimmed by 6 bases and J by 9 bases, 10 bases remained unmatched. CDR3 length: 14 amino acids. Germline V gives CDR1 LNHDA, CDR2 SQIVND (reference sequence). CDR3 coding DNA: TGTGCCAGTAGCGTGGCGGGCGGGAGGACTGAGCAGTTCTTC. Translating gives CASSVAGGRTEQFF.

This clone appeared a few times. The chain couples TRBV20-1 to TRBJ2-3; perhaps TRBD1 as D (5 bases). V lost 6 bases and J 1 base, leaving 5 bases between the germline ends. This CDR3 is built from 11 residues. Germline V lookup: CDR1 DFQATT, CDR2 SNEGSKA (reference sequence). This CDR3 reads CSAQGTDTQYF. Here the CDR3 DNA reads TGCAGTGCACAGGGCACAGATACGCAGTATTTT.

V usage is TRBV13 and J usage is TRBJ1-6; a possible D gene is TRBD1 (5 bases). V was trimmed by 5 bases and J by 7 bases, leaving 12 bases between them. Germline V gene sequence: CDR1 PRHDT, CDR2 FYEKMQ (reference sequence). The CDR3 has 14 residues. The CDR3 is CASSQRRGNSPLHF. The CDR3, as DNA: TGTGCCAGCAGCCAAAGAAGGGGCAATTCACCCCTCCACTTT.